This entry describes one T cell receptor beta chain. Its antigen is undetermined. V gave up 5 bases and J gave up 4 bases; unmatched junction bases: 9. CDR1 and CDR2 (germline): LNHDA, SQIVND (reference sequence). The CDR3 covers 16 residues. The data stem from a study of T cell responses to AZD1222 COVID-19 vaccine. Repertoires were generated with immunoSEQ multiplex PCR, while TCRdb's copy carries only in-frame clones and drops some. The sample consists of 40,000 to 55,000 clones, less than 95% of them appearing once. Analyses pooled second doses at about 4 or about 12 weeks. Study outcomes and limitations: It was only six AZD1222 recipients who were seropositive at baseline. Reports indicate that nearly half of spike-specific TCRs are directed at unmutated variant regions.

This material consisted of peripheral blood, taken 28 days after the second AZD1222 dose. The V call is TRBV19, the J call TRBJ2-3, with 10 bases aligning to TRBD2. The sequence was collected from an adult who received the AZD1222 COVID-19 vaccine. The CDR3 reads CASSFTGTSASDTQYF. CDR3 DNA sequence: TGTGCCAGTAGTTTCACCGGGACTAGCGCCTCAGATACGCAGTATTTT.